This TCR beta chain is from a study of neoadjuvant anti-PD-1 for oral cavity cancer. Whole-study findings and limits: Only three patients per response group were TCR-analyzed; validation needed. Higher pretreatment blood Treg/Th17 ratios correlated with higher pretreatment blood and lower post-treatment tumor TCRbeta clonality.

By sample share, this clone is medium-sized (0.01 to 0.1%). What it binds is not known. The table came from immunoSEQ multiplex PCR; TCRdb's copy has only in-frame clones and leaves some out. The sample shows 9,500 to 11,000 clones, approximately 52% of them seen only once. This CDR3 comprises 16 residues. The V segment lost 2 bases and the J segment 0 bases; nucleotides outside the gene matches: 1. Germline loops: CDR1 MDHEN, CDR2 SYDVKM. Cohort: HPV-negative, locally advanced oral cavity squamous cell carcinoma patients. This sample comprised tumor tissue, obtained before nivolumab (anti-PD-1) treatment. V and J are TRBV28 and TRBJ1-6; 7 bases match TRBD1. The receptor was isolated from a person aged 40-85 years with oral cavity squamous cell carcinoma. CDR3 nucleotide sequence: TGTGCCAGCAGTTTAGCAGGGGGCTCCTATAATTCACCCCTCCACTTT. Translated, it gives CASSLAGGSYNSPLHF.